Listed here are 17 T cell receptor beta chains from one sample, sequenced in a study of yellow fever vaccine responses in identical twins. TCRdb itself ran the RT-PCR reads through MiXCR, one entry per CDR3 protein. Among 5,900 or so distinct CDR3 sequences listed, 77% were seen once. Sequenced here: T cells from blood (PBMCs), unsorted or a sorted subset (not recorded which), sampled before or after yellow fever vaccination (not recorded which). The receptors here all came from a woman aged 18-29 years who received the yellow fever vaccine.

This clonotype was observed a single time. This chain uses TRBV20-1 with TRBJ2-5; D not certain. Trimming took 2 bases from V and 5 from J, leaving 15 bases between them. The CDR3 consists of 14 residues. Germline loops: CDR1 DFQATT, CDR2 SNEGSKA (reference sequence). CDR3 in amino acids: CSARPRTFGETQYF. Written as DNA, the CDR3 is TGCAGTGCTAGACCCAGGACCTTTGGGGAGACCCAGTACTTC.

The CDR3 DNA is TGTGCCATCAGTGAGGATACAGGGGAGTTGGGTCAGCCCCAGCATTTT. Translating gives CAISEDTGELGQPQHF. The chain couples TRBV10-3 to TRBJ1-5; 7 bases fit TRBD1. CDR1 and CDR2 from the germline V gene are ENHRY and SYGVKD. V trimming: 2 bases; J trimming: 6 bases; junction bases outside the gene matches: 10. The CDR3 is 16 residues long.

The genes are TRBV29-1 and TRBJ1-1; D possibly corresponds to TRBD1 (6 bases). With 6 bases removed from V and 2 bases from J, the gap between germline ends came to 13 bases. Per germline, CDR1 SQVTM and CDR2 ANQGSEA. This CDR3 is built from 13 residues. The CDR3 sequence: CSVDRLRNTEAFF. The CDR3 DNA follows: TGCAGCGTCGACAGGCTCCGAAACACTGAAGCTTTCTTT.

The V gene is TRBV29-1, the J gene TRBJ1-2; D is unresolved. The length of the CDR3 is 10 residues. CDR1 SQVTM and CDR2 ANQGSEA come from the germline V gene. V was clipped by 3 bases and J by 7 bases, with 6 bases between them. The CDR3 is CSVDGGGYTF. CDR3 nucleotide sequence: TGCAGCGTTGACGGTGGTGGCTACACCTTC.

This clonotype turned up a few times. J is TRBJ1-1 and V is TRBV5-4; D unresolved. V shed 1 base and J shed 11 bases, with 12 bases lying between them. Germline assignment: CDR1 SGHNT and CDR2 YYREEE (reference sequence). This CDR3 contains 12 residues. CDR3 region: CASSLNAFKAFF. Written as DNA, the CDR3 is TGTGCCAGCAGCTTGAACGCGTTTAAGGCTTTCTTT.

V usage is TRBV3-1 and J usage is TRBJ1-4; 7 bases agree with TRBD1. CDR1 and CDR2 from the germline V gene are LGHDT and YNNKEL (reference sequence). This CDR3 has 15 residues. The V gene end was trimmed by 4 bases and the J gene end by 5 bases; junction bases not matched to a gene: 7. This CDR3 is CASSPGDRANEKLFF. The DNA for the CDR3 is TGTGCCAGCAGCCCCGGGGACAGAGCAAATGAAAAACTGTTTTTT.

The chain is built from TRBV11-3 and TRBJ2-1; D is perhaps TRBD2 (6 bases). Between the trimmed V and J ends, which lost 0 bases and 3 bases, there was a span of 6 bases. CDR3 length equals 14 residues. Looked up from germline, CDR1 is SGHNT and CDR2 is YENEEA. The CDR3 loop is CASSLDGGYNEQFF. The CDR3 bases are TGTGCCAGCAGCTTAGACGGGGGCTACAATGAGCAGTTCTTC.

The V call is TRBV15, the J call TRBJ2-1; tentative D call: TRBD1 (5 bases). Germline V gives CDR1 LNHNV, CDR2 YYDKDF (reference sequence). The CDR3 sequence is 13 residues long. The V and J ends lost 9 bases and 2 bases respectively, with 11 bases between them. The CDR3 coding sequence is TGTGCCACTAACCAGGGTACCTACAATGAGCAGTTCTTC. It specifies CATNQGTYNEQFF. Complete variable domain (other parts from reference TRBV15 and TRBJ2-1): DAMVIQNPRYQVTQFGKPVTLSCSQTLNHNVMYWYQQKSSQAPKLLFHYYDKDFNNEADTPDNFQSRRPNTSFCFLDIRSPGLGDTAMYLCATNQGTYNEQFFGPGTRLTVL.

The CDR3 nucleotides are TGTGCCAGCAGTGACAGATTCTACACTGAAGCTTTCTTT. It is translated as CASSDRFYTEAFF. V usage is TRBV25-1 and J usage is TRBJ1-1, with no clear D. The CDR3 is 13 amino acids. CDR1 MGHDK and CDR2 SYGVNS come from the germline V gene. V was shortened by 3 bases and J by 3 bases, with 8 bases between the two germline ends.

This sequence joins TRBV6-1 and TRBJ1-1; no clear D. Germline V gene data show CDR1 as MNHNS and CDR2 as SASEGT. CDR3 length: 13 amino acids. Trimming removed 6 bases at V and 1 base at J, with 9 bases between. CDR3 loop: CASSPTSNTEAFF. The CDR3 region has the DNA TGTGCCAGCAGCCCCACATCGAACACTGAAGCTTTCTTT.

The CDR3 here is CSARDPGGSTEAFF. The DNA of the CDR3 is TGCAGTGCTAGAGATCCCGGGGGGAGCACTGAAGCTTTCTTT. The gene calls are TRBV20-1 and TRBJ1-1, with a tentative D call TRBD1 (5 bases). The CDR3 covers 14 residues. The V gene lost 0 bases and the J gene lost 4 bases, with 12 bases spanning the gap. The germline V gene encodes CDR1 DFQATT and CDR2 SNEGSKA (reference sequence).

The rearrangement links TRBV18 to TRBJ1-5, with D hard to call. CDR3 length: 15 amino acids. V lost 2 bases to trimming and J lost 0 bases, with 8 bases between them. Per the germline V gene, CDR1 is KGHSH and CDR2 is LQKENI. The CDR3 coding sequence is TGTGCCAGCTCACCAACACAGATTAGCAATCAGCCCCAGCATTTT. This sequence encodes CASSPTQISNQPQHF. Supplemented by reference TRBV18 and TRBJ1-5, the full variable domain reads NAGVMQNPRHLVRRRGQEARLRCSPMKGHSHVYWYRQLPEEGLKFMVYLQKENIIDESGMPKERFSAEFPKEGPSILRIQQVVRGDSAAYFCASSPTQISNQPQHFGDGTRLSIL.

The chain links TRBV28 to TRBJ2-7, with 10 bases aligning to TRBD2. V was pared by 4 bases and J by 3 bases, with 0 bases of the junction left unmatched. Germline V gene sequence: CDR1 MDHEN, CDR2 SYDVKM. The CDR3 length is 13 residues. The chain's CDR3 is CASSWTSGYEQYF. The CDR3 DNA is TGTGCCAGCAGTTGGACTAGCGGCTACGAGCAGTACTTC.

This chain links TRBV18 with TRBJ2-1; 10 positions agree with TRBD2. The CDR3 consists of 15 residues. Germline CDR1 reads KGHSH; CDR2 reads LQKENI. V was pared by 0 bases and J by 9 bases, with 5 bases of the junction left unmatched. CDR3 loop: CASSPPLLAGSEQFF. The DNA for the CDR3 is TGTGCCAGCTCACCACCGTTACTAGCGGGAAGTGAGCAGTTCTTC.

The chain is built from TRBV28 and TRBJ2-7, with 7 bases identical to TRBD2. J gave up 0 bases and V 7 bases, and 9 bases lay outside the gene matches. From germline, CDR1 is MDHEN and CDR2 SYDVKM. The CDR3 is made up of 15 amino acids. The CDR3 here is CASKGKLASSYEQYV. CDR3 sequence (DNA): TGTGCCAGCAAAGGGAAACTAGCGAGCTCCTACGAGCAGTACGTC.

This clonotype appeared once. The chain is built from TRBV2 and TRBJ1-1; D not certain. CDR1 is SNHLY and CDR2 is FYNNEI in the germline V gene. The CDR3 covers 13 residues. Trimming shortened V by 3 bases and J by 0 bases, and 5 bases separated the two germline ends. The CDR3 region has the DNA TGTGCCAGCAGTGACTGGGTGAACACTGAAGCTTTCTTT. Residues: CASSDWVNTEAFF.

The chain has TRBV18 and TRBJ2-2; either TRBD1 or TRBD2 may supply D (6 bases each). The CDR3 length is 15 residues. V dropped 2 bases and J dropped 4 bases, with 11 bases sitting between them. The germline V gene encodes CDR1 KGHSH and CDR2 LQKENI. The DNA for the CDR3 is TGTGCCAGCTCACCAATCGGAGGGGGCACCGGGGAGCTGTTTTTT. Translating it yields CASSPIGGGTGELFF.